The rows below give T cell receptor beta chains drawn from one sample of a study of tumor-infiltrating lymphocytes in primary liver carcinoma. MiXCR, run by TCRdb on the multiplex PCR reads, gives a single entry per CDR3 protein. The sample includes about 78,000 distinct CDR3 sequences, 71% seen only once; the top ten take about 13%. The sample taken for sequencing was liver tumor tissue from sampling region 4. The receptors shown here come from a woman aged 55-70 years with primary liver carcinoma and hepatitis B virus infection. The CDR3 runs from the conserved cysteine through the conserved F or W. The order of the fields is V gene, clone size, J gene, D gene, CDR3 DNA, CDR3 protein. The D gene is left open where the match is weak. Some rows have no size entry. The others give once, few or many, or a class for an expanded clone.

v_gene: TRBV11-3
abundance: NA
j_gene: TRBJ2-1
d_gene: NA
CDR3nt: TGTGCCAGCAGTGCCTGGGGCTATAATGAGCAGTTATTC
CDR3aa: CASSAWGYNEQLF

v_gene: TRBV5-6
abundance: NA
j_gene: TRBJ2-1
d_gene: TRBD2
CDR3nt: TGTGCCAGCAGCTTGGCTCTGCCGGGACTAGCGCAACGCTCCTACAATGAGCACTTCTTT
CDR3aa: CASSLALPGLAQRSYNEHFF

v_gene: TRBV11-2
abundance: NA
j_gene: TRBJ1-3
d_gene: NA
CDR3nt: TGTGCCAGCAGTTACGGCAGGGAACCTGGAAACACCACATATTTT
CDR3aa: CASSYGREPGNTTYF

v_gene: TRBV10-3
abundance: once
j_gene: TRBJ2-7
d_gene: NA
CDR3nt: TGTGCCATCAGTGACAGAGATCAGGGAGGTTCTAGTCGGTACGAGCAGTACTTC
CDR3aa: CAISDRDQGGSSRYEQYF

v_gene: TRBV6-6
abundance: NA
j_gene: TRBJ2-2
d_gene: TRBD2
CDR3nt: TGTGTCAGCAGTTACTCGAAATGTCGTAGCGGGCGAGCGAACACCGGGGAGCTGTTTTTT
CDR3aa: CVSSYSKCRSGRANTGELFF

v_gene: TRBV6-1
abundance: NA
j_gene: TRBJ2-2
d_gene: NA
CDR3nt: TGTACCAGCAGGCCCCTACCTGGGGGGGGCTCGAACACCAGGGAGCTGTTTTTT
CDR3aa: CTSRPLPGGGSNTRELFF

v_gene: TRBV11-3
abundance: NA
j_gene: TRBJ2-1
d_gene: NA
CDR3nt: TGTGCCAACAGTTTGGCAGCGGCTGCCCGGGGTAAGCAGTTCTTC
CDR3aa: CANSLAAAARGKQFF

v_gene: TRBV5-6
abundance: NA
j_gene: TRBJ2-1
d_gene: TRBD2
CDR3nt: TGTGCCAGCAGACGCCGGCACTCACTAGCGGGGACTAACAATGAGCTGTTATTC
CDR3aa: CASRRRHSLAGTNNELLF

v_gene: TRBV7-3
abundance: NA
j_gene: TRBJ2-3
d_gene: NA
CDR3nt: TGTGCCAGCAGCCCTAGGGCTAGTGGGGCTAACACAGATACGCAGTATTTT
CDR3aa: CASSPRASGANTDTQYF

v_gene: TRBV11-2
abundance: many
j_gene: TRBJ2-7
d_gene: NA
CDR3nt: TGTGCCAGCAGCGGGAACTACGAGCAGTACTTC
CDR3aa: CASSGNYEQYF

v_gene: TRBV12-3/TRBV12-4
abundance: many
j_gene: TRBJ2-3
d_gene: TRBD2
CDR3nt: TGTGCCAGCAGGCGGACTAGCGGGAGTTCAGATACGCAGTATTTT
CDR3aa: CASRRTSGSSDTQYF

v_gene: TRBV5-1
abundance: many
j_gene: TRBJ2-6
d_gene: TRBD1
CDR3nt: TGCGCCAGCACCCGGACAGGGTGGTCTAGGGGGGCCAACGTCCTGACTTTC
CDR3aa: CASTRTGWSRGANVLTF

v_gene: TRBV12-3/TRBV12-4
abundance: NA
j_gene: TRBJ1-2
d_gene: NA
CDR3nt: TGTGCCAGCAGTTTTGTCCATGCGCGGGCCTTC
CDR3aa: CASSFVHARAF

v_gene: TRBV29-1
abundance: NA
j_gene: TRBJ1-1
d_gene: NA
CDR3nt: TGCAGCGTTCTTACCGGGATAGGGAAGACTGAAGCTTTCTTT
CDR3aa: CSVLTGIGKTEAFF

v_gene: TRBV11-2
abundance: NA
j_gene: TRBJ2-5
d_gene: NA
CDR3nt: TGTGCCAGCAGCATAGAATCCAAGGGGATCAAGTACTTC
CDR3aa: CASSIESKGIKYF

v_gene: TRBV7-9
abundance: NA
j_gene: TRBJ1-2
d_gene: NA
CDR3nt: TGTGCCATCAGCTCCCTCCCAATTAGGGGGACTAACTATGGCTACACCTTC
CDR3aa: CAISSLPIRGTNYGYTF

v_gene: TRBV28
abundance: NA
j_gene: TRBJ1-1
d_gene: TRBD1
CDR3nt: TGTAACAGCAGGGGACCGGGACAGGGCGGCCCTGAAGCTTTCTTT
CDR3aa: CNSRGPGQGGPEAFF

v_gene: TRBV4-1
abundance: many
j_gene: TRBJ2-3
d_gene: NA
CDR3nt: TGCGCCAGCAGCCAATCCGGAGGGACAGATACGCAGTATTTT
CDR3aa: CASSQSGGTDTQYF

v_gene: TRBV28
abundance: many
j_gene: TRBJ2-5
d_gene: TRBD1
CDR3nt: TGTGCCAGCAGCCGGACAGGGGTAGAGACCCAGTACTTC
CDR3aa: CASSRTGVETQYF

v_gene: TRBV1
abundance: NA
j_gene: TRBJ2-1
d_gene: NA
CDR3nt: TGCACCAGCAGCCAAGAAAGGGAAGCGGGACCCTCCTACAATAAGCAGTTCTTC
CDR3aa: CTSSQEREAGPSYNKQFF

v_gene: TRBV29-1
abundance: NA
j_gene: TRBJ2-2
d_gene: NA
CDR3nt: TGCAGCGCCGCTCGGGGGGCCTGCCACGGGGAACTGTTTTTT
CDR3aa: CSAARGACHGELFF

v_gene: TRBV6-1
abundance: NA
j_gene: TRBJ2-2
d_gene: NA
CDR3nt: TGTGCCGACAGTGAGCAACAGGCGGGGGAGCTGTTTTTT
CDR3aa: CADSEQQAGELFF

v_gene: TRBV12-3/TRBV12-4
abundance: NA
j_gene: TRBJ2-5
d_gene: NA
CDR3nt: TGTGTCAGCAGAAGACTAGCGAGGGGGCCAAGAGTAGAAGACCAGTACTTC
CDR3aa: CVSRRLARGPRVEDQYF

v_gene: TRBV29-1
abundance: NA
j_gene: TRBJ1-1
d_gene: TRBD1
CDR3nt: TGCAGCGGAGGACAGGAGAAAGCTTTCTTC
CDR3aa: CSGGQEKAFF

v_gene: TRBV29-1
abundance: NA
j_gene: TRBJ2-7
d_gene: NA
CDR3nt: TGCAGCGTTGTGAGGATTAGGGATACCTACGAGCAGTATTTC
CDR3aa: CSVVRIRDTYEQYF

v_gene: TRBV11-2
abundance: NA
j_gene: TRBJ2-1
d_gene: TRBD2
CDR3nt: TGTGCCAGTAGCCCCGGACTAGCGGGCGGTTACAATGAGCAGTTCTTC
CDR3aa: CASSPGLAGGYNEQFF

v_gene: TRBV5-5
abundance: large
j_gene: TRBJ2-5
d_gene: NA
CDR3nt: TGTGCCAGCAGCTTTGGACTCATGAACCAAGAGACCCAGTACTTC
CDR3aa: CASSFGLMNQETQYF

v_gene: TRBV20-1
abundance: NA
j_gene: TRBJ2-5
d_gene: TRBD2
CDR3nt: TGCAGTGTTAGACCGGGGGGGAGGAGCGAGACCCAGTACTTC
CDR3aa: CSVRPGGRSETQYF

v_gene: TRBV11-2
abundance: NA
j_gene: TRBJ2-3
d_gene: TRBD2
CDR3nt: TGTGCCAGCAGCCCTGGACTAGTGGGCCCAGACATGCAGTATTTT
CDR3aa: CASSPGLVGPDMQYF

v_gene: TRBV6-6
abundance: NA
j_gene: TRBJ1-3
d_gene: NA
CDR3nt: TGTGCCAGCAATTCCTCTGGAAGCACCATATATTTT
CDR3aa: CASNSSGSTIYF

v_gene: TRBV29-1
abundance: NA
j_gene: TRBJ1-2
d_gene: NA
CDR3nt: TGCAACGTTGAAGATCCCCGGGACCGGCTTGGCTACATCTTC
CDR3aa: CNVEDPRDRLGYIF

v_gene: TRBV11-2
abundance: NA
j_gene: TRBJ2-3
d_gene: TRBD2
CDR3nt: TGTGACGGCAGCCCGAATCGCGGGAGCTGGTTAGGAGGTACGCAGTATTTT
CDR3aa: CDGSPNRGSWLGGTQYF

v_gene: TRBV10-3
abundance: NA
j_gene: TRBJ1-1
d_gene: NA
CDR3nt: TGTGCCATCACGATATGGACAGCTATGAACACTGAAGCTTTCTTT
CDR3aa: CAITIWTAMNTEAFF

v_gene: TRBV6-6
abundance: NA
j_gene: TRBJ2-3
d_gene: NA
CDR3nt: TGTACCAGCAGTTTGGACACAGATACGCAGTATTTT
CDR3aa: CTSSLDTDTQYF

v_gene: TRBV5-6
abundance: NA
j_gene: TRBJ2-1
d_gene: TRBD2
CDR3nt: TGTGCCAGGAGCTTGGGTTTTGGTAGCGGGGGTGATGAGCAGTTCTTC
CDR3aa: CARSLGFGSGGDEQFF

v_gene: TRBV10-2
abundance: NA
j_gene: TRBJ1-6
d_gene: NA
CDR3nt: TGCGCCAGCGGTGAGGGAGGGAATAATTCACCCCTCCACTTC
CDR3aa: CASGEGGNNSPLHF

v_gene: TRBV6-5
abundance: NA
j_gene: TRBJ2-3
d_gene: NA
CDR3nt: TGTGCCAGCGTAAGTCGCGGAGGAAGGGCGGATATGCAGTATTTT
CDR3aa: CASVSRGGRADMQYF

v_gene: TRBV2
abundance: NA
j_gene: TRBJ2-4
d_gene: TRBD2
CDR3nt: TGTGCCAGCAGTGCTAGCGGGAGGGCCAGGTTCATTCAGTACTTC
CDR3aa: CASSASGRARFIQYF

v_gene: TRBV5-6
abundance: medium-sized
j_gene: TRBJ2-1
d_gene: TRBD2
CDR3nt: TGTGCCAGCAGCTTGCAAGCGGGGCCCGAGAATGAGCAGTTCTTC
CDR3aa: CASSLQAGPENEQFF

v_gene: TRBV11-3
abundance: NA
j_gene: TRBJ2-1
d_gene: TRBD2
CDR3nt: TGCGCCAGCAGCTTAGGTCGGGGGGAGTGGGGTGTCGGTGAGCAGTTTTTC
CDR3aa: CASSLGRGEWGVGEQFF

v_gene: TRBV5-1
abundance: NA
j_gene: TRBJ2-3
d_gene: NA
CDR3nt: TGCACCAGCAGCTACGGGACTTCCCGGGGTATGAATACGCAGTATTTT
CDR3aa: CTSSYGTSRGMNTQYF

v_gene: TRBV6-1
abundance: NA
j_gene: TRBJ2-2
d_gene: TRBD1
CDR3nt: TGTGCCAGCACTGACAGGGGCCAAACTATCACCGGGGAGCTGTTTTTT
CDR3aa: CASTDRGQTITGELFF

v_gene: TRBV5-1
abundance: NA
j_gene: TRBJ2-1
d_gene: NA
CDR3nt: TGCGCCAGCAGCCCCCTGGCGGACAGGGCAGGGACTAATAGGCAGCGTGAGCGGTTCTTT
CDR3aa: CASSPLADRAGTNRQRERFF

v_gene: TRBV6-2/TRBV6-3
abundance: once
j_gene: TRBJ2-7
d_gene: TRBD2
CDR3nt: TGTACCAGCACGCGGGAGAGTATCCCCTACGAGCAGAACTTC
CDR3aa: CTSTRESIPYEQNF

v_gene: TRBV5-6
abundance: many
j_gene: TRBJ2-5
d_gene: TRBD2
CDR3nt: TGTGCCAGCAGCTTAGCAGCGGGAGGGCAAGAGACCCAGTACTTC
CDR3aa: CASSLAAGGQETQYF

v_gene: TRBV6-6
abundance: NA
j_gene: TRBJ1-2
d_gene: NA
CDR3nt: TGTGACAGTAATTACTCGAGTGGCAGAACTGGTTATGGCTACACCTTC
CDR3aa: CDSNYSSGRTGYGYTF

v_gene: TRBV29-1
abundance: NA
j_gene: TRBJ2-7
d_gene: TRBD1
CDR3nt: TGCAGCGTTAATGGGACAGGGGGCCACGGGCAGTACTTC
CDR3aa: CSVNGTGGHGQYF

v_gene: TRBV5-6
abundance: NA
j_gene: TRBJ2-1
d_gene: NA
CDR3nt: TGTGCCAGCAGCACGGGCGGGACTTCGAGCTCCTACAATGAGCAATTCTTC
CDR3aa: CASSTGGTSSSYNEQFF

v_gene: TRBV6-1
abundance: NA
j_gene: TRBJ1-5
d_gene: NA
CDR3nt: TGTACCAGCAGTGAAATATCTGGCCATAGCAATCAGCCCCAGCATTTT
CDR3aa: CTSSEISGHSNQPQHF

v_gene: TRBV11-2
abundance: NA
j_gene: TRBJ1-1
d_gene: NA
CDR3nt: TGTGCCAACAGATTTCGCCGGGACACCCTGAACACTGAAGCCTTCTTT
CDR3aa: CANRFRRDTLNTEAFF

v_gene: TRBV28
abundance: many
j_gene: TRBJ2-7
d_gene: TRBD1
CDR3nt: TGTGCCAGCAGTCAAAGACAGGGCAACCACGAGCAGTACTTC
CDR3aa: CASSQRQGNHEQYF

v_gene: TRBV6-7
abundance: NA
j_gene: TRBJ2-7
d_gene: TRBD1
CDR3nt: TGTGTCAGCAGTTACCCAAAGCCGGGACAGGCCTACGAGCAGTATTTC
CDR3aa: CVSSYPKPGQAYEQYF

v_gene: TRBV7-8
abundance: NA
j_gene: TRBJ2-1
d_gene: TRBD2
CDR3nt: TGTGCCAGCGGCTTCGTTGGGACTAGCGGGAGTAATGGGCAGTTCTTC
CDR3aa: CASGFVGTSGSNGQFF

v_gene: TRBV11-3
abundance: NA
j_gene: TRBJ2-1
d_gene: NA
CDR3nt: TGTGCCAGCAGACCTCTAGCTGGGGCCCTCGATGACCAGTTCTTC
CDR3aa: CASRPLAGALDDQFF

v_gene: TRBV10-2
abundance: once
j_gene: TRBJ2-2
d_gene: NA
CDR3nt: TGCGCCAGCAGTGGGCACCGGGACATGAACACCGGGAAGCTGTTTTTT
CDR3aa: CASSGHRDMNTGKLFF